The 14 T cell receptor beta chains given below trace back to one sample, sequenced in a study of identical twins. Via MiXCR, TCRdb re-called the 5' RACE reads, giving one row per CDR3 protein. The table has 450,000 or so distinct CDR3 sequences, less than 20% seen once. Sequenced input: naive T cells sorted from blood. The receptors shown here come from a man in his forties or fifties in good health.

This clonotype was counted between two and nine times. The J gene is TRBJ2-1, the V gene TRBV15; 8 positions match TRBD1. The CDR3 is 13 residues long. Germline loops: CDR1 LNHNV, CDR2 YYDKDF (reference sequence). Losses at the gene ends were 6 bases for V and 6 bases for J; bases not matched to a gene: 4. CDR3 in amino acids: CATRDGQGNEQFF. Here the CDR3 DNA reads TGTGCCACCAGAGACGGACAGGGCAATGAGCAGTTCTTC.

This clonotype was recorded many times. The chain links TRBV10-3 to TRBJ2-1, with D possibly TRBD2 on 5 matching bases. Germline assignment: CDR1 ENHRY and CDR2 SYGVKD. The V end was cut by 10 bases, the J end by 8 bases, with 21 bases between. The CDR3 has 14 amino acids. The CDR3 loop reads CATIHSTTPDEQFF. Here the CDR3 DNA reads TGTGCCACCATACATTCGACTACCCCCGATGAGCAGTTCTTC.

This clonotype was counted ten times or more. This chain's CDR3 is CATKRSGSYNEQFF. CDR3 nucleotides: TGTGCCACCAAGAGAAGTGGGTCCTACAATGAGCAGTTCTTC. This chain uses TRBV12-3 or TRBV12-4 with TRBJ2-1, with unresolved D. Trimming pared 10 bases from V and 1 base from J, leaving 14 bases between. The length of the CDR3 is 14 residues.

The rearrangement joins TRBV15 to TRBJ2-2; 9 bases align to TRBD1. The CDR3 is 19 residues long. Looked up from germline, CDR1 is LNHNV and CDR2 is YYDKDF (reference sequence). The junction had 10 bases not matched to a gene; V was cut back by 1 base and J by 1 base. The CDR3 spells CATSRGLGQGIWNTGELFF. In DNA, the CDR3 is TGTGCCACCAGCAGAGGATTGGGACAGGGCATTTGGAACACCGGGGAGCTGTTTTTT. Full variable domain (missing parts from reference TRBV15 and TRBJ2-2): DAMVIQNPRYQVTQFGKPVTLSCSQTLNHNVMYWYQQKSSQAPKLLFHYYDKDFNNEADTPDNFQSRRPNTSFCFLDIRSPGLGDTAMYLCATSRGLGQGIWNTGELFFGEGSRLTVL.

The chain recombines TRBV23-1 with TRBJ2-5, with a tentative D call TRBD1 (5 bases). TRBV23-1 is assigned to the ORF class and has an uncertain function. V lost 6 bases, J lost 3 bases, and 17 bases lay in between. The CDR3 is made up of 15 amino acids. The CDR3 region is CASRSDSIFKETQYF. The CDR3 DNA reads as TGCGCCAGCAGGAGTGACAGCATCTTCAAAGAGACCCAGTACTTC.

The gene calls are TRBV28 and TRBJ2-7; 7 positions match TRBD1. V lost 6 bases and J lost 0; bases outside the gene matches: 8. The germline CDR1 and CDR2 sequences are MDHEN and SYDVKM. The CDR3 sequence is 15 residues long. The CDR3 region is CASRRQGDGSYEQYF. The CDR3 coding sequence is TGTGCCAGCAGGCGTCAGGGGGACGGCTCCTACGAGCAGTACTTC. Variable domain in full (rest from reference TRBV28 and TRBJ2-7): DVKVTQSSRYLVKRTGEKVFLECVQDMDHENMFWYRQDPGLGLRLIYFSYDVKMKEKGDIPEGYSVSREKKERFSLILESASTNQTSMYLCASRRQGDGSYEQYFGPGTRLTVT.

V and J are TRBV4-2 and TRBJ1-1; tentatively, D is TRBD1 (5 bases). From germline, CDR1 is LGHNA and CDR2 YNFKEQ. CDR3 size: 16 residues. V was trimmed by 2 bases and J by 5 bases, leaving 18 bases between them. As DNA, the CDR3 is TGTGCCAGCAGCCAATTAAATTCAGGGAGTTTGACTGAAGCTTTCTTT. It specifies CASSQLNSGSLTEAFF.

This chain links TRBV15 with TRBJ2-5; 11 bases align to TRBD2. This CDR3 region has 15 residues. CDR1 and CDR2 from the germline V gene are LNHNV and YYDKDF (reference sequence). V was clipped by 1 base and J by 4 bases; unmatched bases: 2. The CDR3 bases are TGTGCCACCAGCAGAGTCGGGACTAGCGGAGAGACCCAGTACTTC. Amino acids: CATSRVGTSGETQYF.

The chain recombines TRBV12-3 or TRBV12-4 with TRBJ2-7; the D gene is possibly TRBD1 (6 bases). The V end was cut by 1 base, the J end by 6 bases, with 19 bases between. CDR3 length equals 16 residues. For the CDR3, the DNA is TGTGCCAGCAGTTTAGGACCGGCAGGGGCCAAATCCGAGCAGTACTTC. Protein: CASSLGPAGAKSEQYF.

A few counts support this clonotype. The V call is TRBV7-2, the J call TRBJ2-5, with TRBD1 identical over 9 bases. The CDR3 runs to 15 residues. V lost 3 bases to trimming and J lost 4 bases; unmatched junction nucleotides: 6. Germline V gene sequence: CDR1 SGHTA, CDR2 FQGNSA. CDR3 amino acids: CASSFWTGVGETQYF. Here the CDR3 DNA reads TGTGCCAGCAGCTTCTGGACAGGGGTGGGAGAGACCCAGTACTTC.

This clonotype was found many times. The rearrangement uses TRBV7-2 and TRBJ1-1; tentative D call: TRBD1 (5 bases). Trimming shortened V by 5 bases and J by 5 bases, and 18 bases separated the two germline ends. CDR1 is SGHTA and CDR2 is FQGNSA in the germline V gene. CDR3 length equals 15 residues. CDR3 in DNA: TGTGCCAGCAGCCTAACAGGTAGGGGTTCGACTGAAGCTTTCTTT. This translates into CASSLTGRGSTEAFF.

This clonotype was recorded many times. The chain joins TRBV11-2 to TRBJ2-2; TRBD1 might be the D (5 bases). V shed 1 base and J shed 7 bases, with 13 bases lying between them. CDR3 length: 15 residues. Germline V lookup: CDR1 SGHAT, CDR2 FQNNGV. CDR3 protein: CASSLVAGFVGELFF. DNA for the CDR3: TGTGCCAGCAGCTTAGTGGCAGGGTTTGTCGGGGAGCTGTTTTTT.

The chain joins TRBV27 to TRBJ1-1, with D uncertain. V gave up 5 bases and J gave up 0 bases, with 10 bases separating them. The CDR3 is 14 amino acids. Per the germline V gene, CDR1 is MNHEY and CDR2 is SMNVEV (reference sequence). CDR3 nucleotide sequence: TGTGCCAGCAGTAGGGTTGGCCTGAACACTGAAGCTTTCTTT. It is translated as CASSRVGLNTEAFF.

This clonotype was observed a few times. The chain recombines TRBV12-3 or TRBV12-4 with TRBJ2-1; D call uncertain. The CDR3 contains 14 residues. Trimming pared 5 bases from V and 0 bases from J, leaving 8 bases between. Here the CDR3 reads CASSPDPSYNEQFF. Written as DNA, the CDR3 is TGTGCCAGCAGTCCCGATCCCTCCTACAATGAGCAGTTCTTC.